The 31 T cell receptor beta chains given below trace back to one sample, sequenced in a study of spatial heterogeneity in lung cancer. TCRdb reprocessed the 5' RACE reads with MiXCR, giving one entry per CDR3 protein. The sample contains approximately 40,000 distinct CDR3 sequences, approximately 15% of which appear only once. Time point here: sample taken at primary tumor resection. The study sequenced unsorted whole RNA from tumor, nontumor lung or frozen PBMC. The sample consisted of PBMCs, taken at surgery. These receptors came from a male donor with early-stage non-small cell lung cancer.

This clonotype occurred a few times. This chain links TRBV3-1 with TRBJ2-3; D unresolved. The CDR3 length is 14 residues. Germline V gene lookup returns CDR1 LGHDT and CDR2 YNNKEL (reference sequence). V shed 0 bases and J shed 6 bases, with 10 bases lying between them. In nucleotides, the CDR3 is TGTGCCAGCAGCCAAGATCTACCCACGGATACGCAGTATTTT. Translation: CASSQDLPTDTQYF.

The chain joins TRBV4-3 to TRBJ2-2, with 7 bases that match TRBD1. Germline V gene sequence: CDR1 LGHNA, CDR2 YSLEER. J gave up 1 base and V 6 bases, and 5 bases lay outside the gene matches. This CDR3 is built from 15 residues. The CDR3 protein is CASSAGGLNTGELFF. CDR3 coding DNA: TGCGCCAGCAGTGCAGGGGGTCTGAACACCGGGGAGCTGTTTTTT.

Only a few counts were recorded for this clonotype. The J gene is TRBJ1-6, the V gene TRBV27; tentatively, D is TRBD1 (5 bases). The CDR3 runs 15 residues. The germline CDR1 and CDR2 sequences are MNHEY and SMNVEV (reference sequence). V was shortened by 7 bases and J by 2 bases, with 12 bases between the two germline ends. The DNA for the CDR3 is TGTGCCAGCAATAAGGGGAAGGCCTATAATTCACCCCTCCACTTT. It specifies CASNKGKAYNSPLHF.

This clonotype was counted many times. V gene TRBV7-8 combines with J gene TRBJ1-2; 7 positions match TRBD1. Per germline, CDR1 SGHVS and CDR2 FQNEAQ. V trimming: 3 bases; J trimming: 8 bases; junction bases outside the gene matches: 6. The CDR3 has 13 amino acids. The CDR3 loop is CASSLGRQGGYTF. CDR3 DNA sequence: TGTGCCAGCAGCTTGGGCAGACAGGGCGGCTACACCTTC. Full variable domain (missing parts from reference TRBV7-8 and TRBJ1-2): GAGVSQSPRYKVAKRGQDVALRCDPISGHVSLFWYQQALGQGPEFLTYFQNEAQLDKSGLPSDRFFAERPEGSVSTLKIQRTQQEDSAVYLCASSLGRQGGYTFGSGTRLTVV.

This clonotype was counted between two and nine times. The rearrangement joins TRBV19 to TRBJ2-6; D is undetermined. The V end was cut by 5 bases, the J end by 0 bases, with 14 bases between. CDR1 is LNHDA, CDR2 SQIVND, per germline (reference sequence). CDR3 length equals 17 residues. CDR3 loop: CASSGVLETSGANVLTF. The DNA of the CDR3 is TGTGCCAGTAGTGGGGTCTTAGAAACCTCTGGGGCCAACGTCCTGACTTTC. Full variable domain (remainder filled in from reference TRBV19 and TRBJ2-6): DGGITQSPKYLFRKEGQNVTLSCEQNLNHDAMYWYRQDPGQGLRLIYYSQIVNDFQKGDIAEGYSVSREKKESFPLTVTSAQKNPTAFYLCASSGVLETSGANVLTFGAGSRLTVL.

This clonotype was recorded many times. This sequence joins TRBV28 and TRBJ1-1; D may be TRBD1 (6 bases). Germline V lookup: CDR1 MDHEN, CDR2 SYDVKM. The CDR3 is made up of 15 amino acids. The V and J ends lost 5 bases and 0 bases respectively, with 13 bases between them. As DNA, the CDR3 is TGTGCCAGCAGTGATCCGGGACACTTGAACACTGAAGCTTTCTTT. It is translated as CASSDPGHLNTEAFF.

Ten or more counts support this clonotype. V is TRBV7-8 and J is TRBJ2-7, with 10 bases lining up with TRBD2. This CDR3 region has 16 residues. CDR1 and CDR2 from the germline V gene are SGHVS and FQNEAQ. Unmatched junction bases numbered 7, after V lost 5 bases and J lost 0 bases. CDR3 sequence reads: CASSGLLAGASYEQYF. Here the CDR3 DNA reads TGTGCCAGCAGCGGCCTCCTAGCGGGAGCCTCCTACGAGCAGTACTTC.

The J gene is TRBJ2-5, the V gene TRBV2, with D perhaps given as TRBD1 or TRBD2 (5 bases each). Trimming took 9 bases from V and 7 from J, leaving 24 bases between them. CDR1 is SNHLY, CDR2 FYNNEI, per germline. The CDR3 spans 15 residues. CDR3: CASNRDYGAPGTQYF. The CDR3 DNA is TGTGCCAGTAACAGAGATTACGGGGCACCGGGGACCCAGTACTTC.

This clonotype was seen many times. The chain couples TRBV4-2 to TRBJ1-1; TRBD1 is a possible D gene (5 bases). The germline V gene encodes CDR1 LGHNA and CDR2 YNFKEQ. The CDR3 contains 16 residues. V gave up 4 bases and J gave up 1 base, with 16 bases separating them. CDR3: CASSPISARGNTEAFF. The CDR3 nucleotides read TGTGCCAGCAGCCCGATCAGCGCGAGGGGGAACACTGAAGCTTTCTTT.

This clonotype turned up a few times. V and J are TRBV5-6 and TRBJ2-7, with 7 bases lining up with TRBD2. The V gene end was trimmed by 1 base and the J gene end by 3 bases; junction bases not matched to a gene: 4. The CDR3 is 14 amino acids. Per the germline V gene, CDR1 is SGHDT and CDR2 is YYEEEE. CDR3 sequence (DNA): TGTGCCAGCAGCTTGTATAGCGGGTACTACGAGCAGTACTTC. As protein: CASSLYSGYYEQYF.

In this sample, this clonotype turned up many times. The genes are TRBV7-8 and TRBJ2-1; tentatively, D is TRBD2 (6 bases). Trimming cost V 2 bases and J 6 bases, with 14 bases left between them. The CDR3 is made up of 15 amino acids. Germline values: CDR1 SGHVS, CDR2 FQNEAQ. The CDR3 region is CASSLIGPSANEQFF. CDR3 nucleotide sequence: TGTGCCAGCAGCTTAATAGGCCCTAGCGCCAATGAGCAGTTCTTC.

The rearrangement links TRBV19 to TRBJ2-1, with no clear D. V was shortened by 6 bases and J by 6 bases, with 15 bases between the two germline ends. CDR1 and CDR2 (germline): LNHDA, SQIVND (reference sequence). CDR3 length: 14 residues. The CDR3 coding sequence is TGTGCCAGTAGACAAAACGGTGGGTTCAATGAGCAGTTCTTC. Translating gives CASRQNGGFNEQFF. The full variable domain, its missing parts supplied by reference TRBV19 and TRBJ2-1, is DGGITQSPKYLFRKEGQNVTLSCEQNLNHDAMYWYRQDPGQGLRLIYYSQIVNDFQKGDIAEGYSVSREKKESFPLTVTSAQKNPTAFYLCASRQNGGFNEQFFGPGTRLTVL.

Points on this clonotype: The junction and the germline gene differ at one end; a read error may be behind it. V is TRBV25-1 and J is TRBJ2-3; D remains unclear. Germline CDR1 MGHDK, CDR2 SYGVNS. The CDR3 runs to 14 residues. Here the CDR3 DNA reads TGCGCCAGCAGTGAATATTTGGTCGCAGATACGCAGTATTTT. Protein sequence: CASSEYLVADTQYF.

The genes are TRBV7-8 and TRBJ2-7, with 7 bases matching TRBD2. The CDR3 is 14 amino acids. Germline V gene lookup returns CDR1 SGHVS and CDR2 FQNEAQ. With V trimmed by 5 bases and J by 1 base, 5 bases remained unmatched. The CDR3 loop reads CASSLGRRSYEQYF. CDR3 sequence (DNA): TGTGCCAGCAGCCTCGGGAGGCGGTCCTACGAGCAGTACTTC.

The chain uses TRBV6-1 and TRBJ1-5; D gene uncertain. V lost 7 bases, J lost 5 bases, and 12 bases lay in between. This CDR3 has 13 residues. CDR1 is MNHNS, CDR2 SASEGT, per germline. The CDR3 coding sequence is TGTGCCAGCACGAGGGCAGCAGATCAGCCCCAGCATTTT. Translated, it gives CASTRAADQPQHF.

The chain carries TRBV12-3 or TRBV12-4 and TRBJ1-5; 7 bases are shared with TRBD1. CDR3 length: 14 amino acids. J was trimmed by 7 bases and V by 5 bases; bases with no gene match: 8. CDR3 loop: CASSPRQGRQPQHF. In DNA form, the CDR3 reads TGTGCCAGCAGTCCCCGACAGGGACGCCAGCCCCAGCATTTT.

This clonotype was observed a handful of times. J is TRBJ2-7 and V is TRBV20-1, with D perhaps matching TRBD2 (5 bases). The CDR3 length is 16 residues. V lost 0 bases, J lost 3 bases, and 18 bases lay in between. Germline lookup yields CDR1 DFQATT and CDR2 SNEGSKA (reference sequence). CDR3 amino acids: CSARDGKLGGGYEQYF. Here the CDR3 DNA reads TGCAGTGCTAGAGATGGTAAACTAGGTGGAGGCTACGAGCAGTACTTC.

This clonotype has ten or more counts. This chain links TRBV5-1 with TRBJ1-2; 7 positions match TRBD1. The CDR3 is made up of 16 amino acids. Germline CDR1 SGHRS, CDR2 YFSETQ. J lost 4 bases, V lost 4 bases, and 13 bases had no gene match. CDR3: CASSEGQLHTLYGYTF. In nucleotides, the CDR3 is TGCGCCAGCAGCGAGGGACAGCTACACACCCTCTATGGCTACACCTTC.

The rearrangement uses TRBV6-1 and TRBJ2-2; TRBD2 matches at 8 bases. J gave up 7 bases and V 8 bases, and 6 bases lay outside the gene matches. This CDR3 is built from 13 residues. The germline gives CDR1 MNHNS, CDR2 SASEGT. The CDR3, as DNA: TGTGCCAGCGGGGCGGGAGGCTACGGGGAGCTGTTTTTT. Amino acids: CASGAGGYGELFF.

The rearrangement uses TRBV3-1 and TRBJ1-1; 8 bases are a match to TRBD1. The V segment lost 2 bases and the J segment 5 bases; nucleotides outside the gene matches: 4. The CDR3 covers 14 residues. Germline values: CDR1 LGHDT, CDR2 YNNKEL (reference sequence). The CDR3 region has the DNA TGTGCCAGCAGCCAAAGGACAGGGAGGACTGAAGCTTTCTTT. Encoded protein: CASSQRTGRTEAFF.

This clonotype was counted a few times. The chain has TRBV11-2 and TRBJ2-7; TRBD1 agrees at 8 bases. Trimming cost V 5 bases and J 0 bases; bases outside gene matches: 6. Germline loops: CDR1 SGHAT, CDR2 FQNNGV. The CDR3 totals 15 residues. The chain's CDR3 is CASSIWTGSSYEQYF. CDR3 sequence (DNA): TGTGCCAGCAGCATCTGGACAGGGAGCTCCTACGAGCAGTACTTC.

There are a few counts of this clonotype. The rearrangement joins TRBV10-3 to TRBJ2-3, with TRBD2 matching 12 bases. Germline V gene data show CDR1 as ENHRY and CDR2 as SYGVKD. The CDR3 runs to 16 residues. The ends lost 6 bases at V and 4 bases at J; junction bases unmatched: 8. CDR3 DNA: TGTGCCATCAGAAGACTAGCGGGAGTTAGTTCAGATACGCAGTATTTT. This translates into CAIRRLAGVSSDTQYF.

The rearrangement uses TRBV7-8 and TRBJ2-3; D perhaps matches TRBD2 (5 bases). This CDR3 has 12 residues. Trimming removed 5 bases at V and 12 bases at J, with 15 bases between. The germline V gene has CDR1 SGHVS and CDR2 FQNEAQ. Here the CDR3 DNA reads TGTGCCAGCAGCCCCTCGTTACGGGGTCAGTATTTT. It specifies CASSPSLRGQYF.

In this sample, this clonotype turned up many times. The chain recombines TRBV7-2 with TRBJ2-1; unclear D gene. Trimming pared 4 bases from V and 0 bases from J, leaving 10 bases between. The CDR3 is made up of 15 amino acids. Germline CDR1 SGHTA, CDR2 FQGNSA. CDR3 in DNA: TGTGCCAGCAGCTCAGCCGCGAGCTCCTACAATGAGCAGTTCTTC. As protein: CASSSAASSYNEQFF.

This clonotype occurred a few times. The chain uses TRBV7-3 and TRBJ2-2; tentative D call: TRBD1 (5 bases). CDR1 and CDR2 (germline): SGHTA, FQGTGA. Trimming left V 5 bases short and J 1 base short, with 11 bases between. The CDR3 extends over 15 amino acids. DNA of the CDR3: TGTGCCAGCAGCCTCGAGACAGAGAACACCGGGGAGCTGTTTTTT. Protein product: CASSLETENTGELFF.

In this sample, this clonotype turned up once. This rearrangement joins TRBV28 to TRBJ1-6; maybe TRBD1 (6 bases). Trimming took 6 bases from V and 7 from J, leaving 16 bases between them. The CDR3 is 15 amino acids. CDR1 is MDHEN and CDR2 is SYDVKM in the germline V gene. This CDR3 reads CASRVPGQTNSPLHF. For the CDR3, the DNA is TGTGCCAGCAGGGTGCCGGGACAAACGAATTCACCCCTCCACTTT.

The table lists this clonotype with a few counts. The CDR3 loop reads CASSSRSSYEQYF. The CDR3 nucleotides read TGTGCCAGCAGCTCGCGTAGCTCCTACGAGCAGTACTTC. The V call is TRBV7-6, the J call TRBJ2-7; D unclear. From germline, CDR1 is SGHVS and CDR2 FNYEAQ. The CDR3 has 13 amino acids. The V and J ends lost 4 bases and 0 bases respectively, with 7 bases between them.

Points on this clonotype: At one boundary the junction diverges from the germline segment, which might be a read error. The V and J genes are TRBV7-7 and TRBJ2-5; perhaps D is TRBD1 or TRBD2 (7 bases each). CDR3 length: 15 residues. Germline V gene data show CDR1 as SSHAT and CDR2 as FNYEAQ (reference sequence). The CDR3 protein is CASSLRGGGLETQYF. For the CDR3, the DNA is TGTGCTAGCAGCTTAAGGGGAGGGGGCCTGGAGACCCAGTACTTC.

This clonotype showed up just a few times. The chain uses TRBV6-1 and TRBJ1-5; 7 bases line up with TRBD1. This CDR3 is 13 amino acids long. V lost 3 bases, J lost 6 bases, and 2 bases stayed unmatched. From germline, CDR1 is MNHNS and CDR2 SASEGT. The CDR3 sequence is CASSDDRVQPQHF. Written as DNA, the CDR3 is TGTGCCAGCAGTGATGACAGGGTTCAGCCCCAGCATTTT.

There are many counts of this clonotype. In DNA form, the CDR3 reads TGTGCCAGCAGTTCCCTCGGCAGGCTGAACACTGAAGCTTTCTTT. Protein product: CASSSLGRLNTEAFF. V gene TRBV6-2 or TRBV6-3 combines with J gene TRBJ1-1; no firm D call. Trimming removed 4 bases from V and 0 bases from J, with 12 bases in between. This CDR3 region has 15 residues. The germline V gene has CDR1 MNHEY and CDR2 SVGEGT.

The rearrangement links TRBV5-1 to TRBJ2-3; 7 nucleotides match TRBD1. Losses at the gene ends were 0 bases for V and 2 bases for J; bases not matched to a gene: 6. This CDR3 is 16 amino acids long. Germline values: CDR1 SGHRS, CDR2 YFSETQ. The CDR3 reads CASSLVWDSDTDTQYF. The CDR3, as DNA: TGCGCCAGCAGCTTGGTCTGGGACAGTGACACAGATACGCAGTATTTT.